This T cell receptor beta chain emerged from a study of OX40 agonist ivuxolimab in advanced cancers. At the level of the study: Cohort: approximately 83% men, mean age around 60, aged about 20 to 90. There were three patients with partial responses, one having hepatocellular carcinoma and two cutaneous melanoma.

Data came from immunoSEQ multiplex PCR; TCRdb stores just in-frame clones and leaves some out. The table lists over 75,000 clones, roughly 92% of them singletons. Per the germline V gene, CDR1 is MNHEY and CDR2 is SMNVEV (reference sequence). Trimming took 5 bases from V and 6 from J; bases not matched to a gene: 5. This CDR3 has 14 residues. Turning to this clone: Its antigen remains unidentified.

Study observations and caveats: No determination was made of the antigen specificity of the expanded peripheral T cells.

The sequencing here drew on CD4+ or CD8+ T cells sorted from blood, taken in a trial of the OX40 agonist ivuxolimab. This chain joins TRBV27 and TRBJ2-1; 9 bases match TRBD1. The TCR was taken from an adult with an advanced solid tumor such as melanoma, head and neck, liver or kidney cancer. The DNA of the CDR3 is TGTGCCAGCAGTGAACCGGGACAGGGCAATGAGCAGTTCTTC. Protein sequence: CASSEPGQGNEQFF.